This passage covers 10 T cell receptor beta chains from one sample sequenced in a study of graft-versus-host responses after intestinal transplantation (dated by TCRdb to about 2021). The library was produced with the immunoSEQ multiplex PCR assay. This is the immuneACCESS table as TCRdb keeps it, with only in-frame sequences that have V and J called. A part of the clones is gone; compared with another copy, unresolved V genes explain less than half, and the rest is unexplained. This sample has 25,000 to 30,000 clones in its table, and nearly 90% of those were observed once. The ten biggest clones cover around a tenth of the sample. The sequences come from PBMCs, collected around 62 weeks after intestinal transplantation. These receptors were taken from a human patient who received an intestinal transplant, so some T cells may come from the graft donor.

The chain combines TRBV11-2 with TRBJ2-3; the match to TRBD2 covers 13 bases. This CDR3 has 17 residues. Unmatched junction bases numbered 11, after V lost 5 bases and J lost 6 bases. The germline CDR1 and CDR2 sequences are SGHAT and FQNNGV. The CDR3 region is CASSRAPLTSGRDTQYF. As DNA, the CDR3 is TGTGCCAGCAGCCGCGCACCGTTGACTAGCGGGAGGGATACGCAGTATTTT.

The rearrangement joins TRBV6-5 to TRBJ1-2; D gene unclear. This CDR3 comprises 14 residues. Per the germline V gene, CDR1 is MNHEY and CDR2 is SVGAGI. V was pared by 2 bases and J by 3 bases, with 10 bases between. DNA for the CDR3: TGTGCCAGCAGTTACGGCGGGCAGGACTATGGCTACACCTTC. It codes for CASSYGGQDYGYTF.

The rearrangement joins TRBV7-2 to TRBJ2-1; D remains ambiguous. Trimming cost V 0 bases and J 7 bases, with 10 bases left between them. CDR3 length: 14 amino acids. CDR1 is SGHTA and CDR2 is FQGNSA in the germline V gene. CDR3 DNA sequence: TGTGCCAGCAGCTTAGCGGATCTTTCTAATGAGCAGTTCTTC. Translated: CASSLADLSNEQFF.

The chain has TRBV7-2 and TRBJ1-1; D gene ambiguous. The germline V gene has CDR1 SGHTA and CDR2 FQGNSA. Trimming stripped 5 bases from V and 0 bases from J, with 7 bases between. CDR3 length: 13 residues. The CDR3 DNA sequence: TGTGCCAGCAGCCAATCAGTGAACACTGAAGCTTTCTTT. Its translation: CASSQSVNTEAFF.

The chain joins TRBV29-1 to TRBJ2-2, with 8 bases matching TRBD2. The CDR3 length is 16 residues. The germline V gene has CDR1 SQVTM and CDR2 ANQGSEA. The trim removed 0 bases at V and 0 bases at J, leaving 3 bases unmatched. Here the CDR3 reads CSVEEAAGANTGELFF. CDR3 nucleotides: TGCAGCGTTGAAGAAGCAGCGGGGGCGAACACCGGGGAGCTGTTTTTT.

The table lists this clone with a count of one. J is TRBJ1-2 and V is TRBV2; 9 nucleotides line up with TRBD1. The CDR3 contains 15 residues. Germline loops: CDR1 SNHLY, CDR2 FYNNEI. Germline trimming cut 2 bases from V and 4 bases from J; bases unmatched to any gene: 5. The CDR3 sequence: CASSERRDRAYGYTF. For the CDR3, the DNA is TGTGCCAGCAGTGAACGTCGGGACAGGGCCTATGGCTACACCTTC.

The sample holds one count of this clone. This chain uses TRBV6-1 with TRBJ2-3; TRBD2 matches at 7 bases. V shed 5 bases and J 3 bases; nucleotides not matched to a gene: 8. CDR3 length: 15 amino acids. Germline V gene data show CDR1 as MNHNS and CDR2 as SASEGT. The CDR3 DNA is TGTGCCAGCAGTCTTCGACGGGAGGATACAGATACGCAGTATTTT. Its translation is CASSLRREDTDTQYF.

This chain joins TRBV5-1 and TRBJ2-2; 12 bases agree with TRBD2. The CDR3 sequence is 17 residues long. The J segment lost 3 bases and the V segment lost 0 bases, leaving 3 bases of the junction unmatched. Germline assignment: CDR1 SGHRS and CDR2 YFSETQ. CDR3 region: CASSLGSSGRDTGELFF. Here the CDR3 DNA reads TGCGCCAGCAGCTTGGGATCTAGCGGGAGGGACACCGGGGAGCTGTTTTTT.

This rearrangement joins TRBV9 to TRBJ2-5; 7 bases line up with TRBD1. V was clipped by 4 bases and J by 3 bases; unmatched bases: 12. Germline V gives CDR1 SGDLS, CDR2 YYNGEE. This CDR3 comprises 16 residues. CDR3 in amino acids: CASSPRRATGKETQYF. DNA for the CDR3: TGTGCCAGCAGCCCCCGTAGGGCGACAGGGAAAGAGACCCAGTACTTC.

The rearrangement joins TRBV12-2 to TRBJ2-7. TRBV12-2 is recorded as a pseudogene. This CDR3 has 16 residues. Here the CDR3 reads CASRLVLPNLSYEQYF. In DNA form, the CDR3 reads TGTGCAAGTCGCTTAGTTTTGCCCAACCTCTCCTACGAGCAGTACTTC.